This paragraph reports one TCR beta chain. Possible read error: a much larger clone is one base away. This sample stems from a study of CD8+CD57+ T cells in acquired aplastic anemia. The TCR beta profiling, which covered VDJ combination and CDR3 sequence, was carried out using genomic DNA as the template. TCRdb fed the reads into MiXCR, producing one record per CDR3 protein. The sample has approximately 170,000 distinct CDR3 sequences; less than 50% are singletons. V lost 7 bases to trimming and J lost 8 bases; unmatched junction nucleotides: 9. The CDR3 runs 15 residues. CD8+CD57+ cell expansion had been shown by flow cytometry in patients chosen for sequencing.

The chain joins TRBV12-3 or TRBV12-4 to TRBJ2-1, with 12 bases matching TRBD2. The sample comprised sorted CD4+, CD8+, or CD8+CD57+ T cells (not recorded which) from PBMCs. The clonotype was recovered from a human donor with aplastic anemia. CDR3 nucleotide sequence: TGTGCCAGCACTTTCCTAGCGGGAGGGTTAGATGAGCAGTTCTTC. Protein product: CASTFLAGGLDEQFF.